The sequence of this TCR beta chain was determined in a study of response to subunit inactivated influenza vaccine. TCRdb redid the calling of the RT-PCR reads with MiXCR, one entry per CDR3 protein. Altogether some 500,000 distinct CDR3 sequences are present, 25% being singletons, with the ten largest covering about 1.9%. Sequenced here: CD4+ T cells sorted from PBMCs, sampled about 5 days after vaccination. The clonotype was recovered from a man between 50 and 59 years old who received an inactivated influenza vaccine.

This CDR3 reads CASMSGGLAGELFF. Written as DNA, the CDR3 is TGTGCCAGCATGAGTGGGGGGCTTGCCGGGGAGCTGTTTTTT. The chain employs TRBV14 and TRBJ2-2; D may match TRBD1 or TRBD2 (6 bases each). The CDR3 sequence is 14 residues long. Germline CDR1 reads SGHDN; CDR2 reads FVKESK. Between the trimmed V and J ends, which lost 7 bases and 6 bases, there was a span of 15 bases.